Below, one TCR beta chain is given with its context. The data were taken from a study of blood T cell repertoires in COVID-19. This CDR3 has 14 amino acids. With 1 base removed from V and 1 base from J, the gap between germline ends came to 7 bases. Germline CDR1 reads MDHEN; CDR2 reads SYDVKM. The cohort comprised adults aged about 18 to 100 years residing in under 30 US areas. Original processing methods: Counts of nucleated cells, estimated from reference gene primer amplification, were obtained. The assay was immunoSEQ multiplex PCR, and TCRdb's table has in-frame clones only and misses some. That table is the source of V, J and clone size, and D and trimming were worked out from the DNA. The sample yields some 400,000 clones, 80% to 90% seen once.

J is TRBJ2-5 and V is TRBV28, with D unresolved. This clonotype was obtained from a man between 25 and 39 years old who had recovered from COVID-19. The sample taken for sequencing was PBMCs or T cells enriched from blood (not recorded which). Here the CDR3 DNA reads TGTGCCAGCAGTTTATATCGCAGCCAAGAGACCCAGTACTTC. It translates to CASSLYRSQETQYF.